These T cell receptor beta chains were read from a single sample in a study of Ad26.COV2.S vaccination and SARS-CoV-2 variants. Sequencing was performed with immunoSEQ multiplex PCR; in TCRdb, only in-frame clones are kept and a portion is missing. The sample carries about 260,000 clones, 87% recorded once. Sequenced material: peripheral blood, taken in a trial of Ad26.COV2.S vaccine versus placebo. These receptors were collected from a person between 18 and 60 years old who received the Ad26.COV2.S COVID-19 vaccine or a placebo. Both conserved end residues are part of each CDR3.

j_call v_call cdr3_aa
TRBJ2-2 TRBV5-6 CASSLAGTRYTGELFF
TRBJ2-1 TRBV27 CASSFRGRGLSYNEQFF
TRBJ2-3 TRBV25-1 CASNNGPRSTDTQYF
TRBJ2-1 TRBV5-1 CASSLGLAGRRLYNEQFF
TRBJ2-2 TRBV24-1 CATSDQPTGELFF
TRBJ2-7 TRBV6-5 CASSRGLAGSYEQYF
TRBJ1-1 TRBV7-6 CASSLAAGGKSTEAFF
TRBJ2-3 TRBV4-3 CASSQNGLGTDTQYF
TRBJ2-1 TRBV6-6 CASRPGDMYNEQFF
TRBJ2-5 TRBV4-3 CASSQASGETQYF